A selection of T cell receptor beta chains follows, all from one sample in a study of Ad26.COV2.S vaccination and SARS-CoV-2 variants. Libraries were prepared by immunoSEQ multiplex PCR; TCRdb keeps only in-frame clonotypes and omits some of them. This table has about 410,000 clones, about 90% appearing once. Sequenced material: peripheral blood, taken in a trial of Ad26.COV2.S vaccine versus placebo. The receptors here all came from a person aged 18 to 59 who received the Ad26.COV2.S COVID-19 vaccine or a placebo. The CDR3 runs from the conserved cysteine through the conserved F or W. The order of the fields is J gene, D gene, V gene, clone size, CDR3 protein, CDR3 DNA. D genes are given only for firm matches. Size tells how often a clone was seen (once, few, many) or the class of an expanded clone, and some rows leave it out.

j_call: TRBJ2-1
d_call: .
v_call: TRBV19
clone_size: .
cdr3_aa: CASMVYNEQFF
cdr3_nt: TGTGCCAGTATGGTCTACAATGAGCAGTTCTTC

j_call: TRBJ2-7
d_call: TRBD2
v_call: TRBV5-1
clone_size: .
cdr3_aa: CASSLGTSGGSYEQYF
cdr3_nt: TGCGCCAGCAGCTTGGGGACTAGCGGGGGGTCCTACGAGCAGTACTTC

j_call: TRBJ1-5
d_call: .
v_call: TRBV6-2/TRBV6-3
clone_size: .
cdr3_aa: CASSYSTPDQPQHF
cdr3_nt: TGTGCCAGCAGTTACTCGACTCCGGATCAGCCCCAGCATTTT

j_call: TRBJ2-7
d_call: .
v_call: TRBV11-2
clone_size: .
cdr3_aa: CASSLAREQYF
cdr3_nt: TGTGCCAGCAGCTTGGCGCGGGAACAGTACTTC

j_call: TRBJ1-2
d_call: .
v_call: TRBV7-2
clone_size: .
cdr3_aa: CASSLNASGGRGGYTF
cdr3_nt: TGTGCCAGCAGCTTAAATGCCTCGGGAGGGCGCGGCGGCTACACCTTC

j_call: TRBJ2-1
d_call: TRBD1
v_call: TRBV5-1
clone_size: .
cdr3_aa: CASSPGVADRASYNEQFF
cdr3_nt: TGCGCCAGCAGCCCGGGGGTTGCGGACAGGGCGTCCTACAATGAGCAGTTCTTC

j_call: TRBJ1-3
d_call: TRBD1
v_call: TRBV18
clone_size: .
cdr3_aa: CASSLRDSSSGNTIYF
cdr3_nt: TGTGCCAGCTCACTTCGGGACAGCAGTTCTGGAAACACCATATATTTT

j_call: TRBJ2-1
d_call: .
v_call: TRBV11-2
clone_size: .
cdr3_aa: CASSLGHNEQFF
cdr3_nt: TGTGCCAGCAGCCTGGGGCACAATGAGCAGTTCTTC

j_call: TRBJ1-2
d_call: TRBD1
v_call: TRBV9
clone_size: .
cdr3_aa: CASSVTGGAGYGYTF
cdr3_nt: TGTGCCAGCAGCGTCACAGGGGGCGCAGGCTATGGCTACACCTTC

j_call: TRBJ2-6
d_call: TRBD2
v_call: TRBV7-6
clone_size: .
cdr3_aa: CASSSPGDYGANVLTF
cdr3_nt: TGTGCCAGCAGCTCGCCCGGGGACTATGGGGCCAACGTCCTGACTTTC

j_call: TRBJ1-2
d_call: .
v_call: TRBV15
clone_size: .
cdr3_aa: CATSPVLTGVNYGYTF
cdr3_nt: TGTGCCACCAGCCCGGTCCTGACAGGCGTTAACTATGGCTACACCTTC

j_call: TRBJ1-6
d_call: .
v_call: TRBV10-3
clone_size: .
cdr3_aa: CAISESFRRSGRLDSPLHF
cdr3_nt: TGTGCCATCAGTGAGTCGTTCCGCCGTTCGGGAAGGTTGGATTCACCCCTCCACTTT

j_call: TRBJ2-1
d_call: TRBD2
v_call: TRBV15
clone_size: .
cdr3_aa: CATSREAADVGGIYNEQFF
cdr3_nt: TGTGCCACCAGCAGAGAAGCTGCTGATGTCGGGGGGATCTACAATGAGCAGTTCTTC

j_call: TRBJ2-5
d_call: .
v_call: TRBV6-5
clone_size: .
cdr3_aa: CASSRGYGYQETQYF
cdr3_nt: TGTGCCAGCAGTAGAGGGTACGGGTACCAAGAGACCCAGTACTTC

j_call: TRBJ1-2
d_call: .
v_call: TRBV3-1/TRBV3-2
clone_size: once
cdr3_aa: CASSQNANYGYTF
cdr3_nt: TGTGCCAGCAGCCAAAACGCCAACTATGGCTACACCTTC

j_call: TRBJ2-7
d_call: TRBD2
v_call: TRBV19
clone_size: .
cdr3_aa: CASSRTSGGYEQYF
cdr3_nt: TGTGCCAGTAGTAGGACTAGCGGGGGCTACGAGCAGTACTTC